The following is a TCR beta chain sequence with its context. Antigen unknown. The data belong to a study of cytomegalovirus exposure and HLA in healthy donors. Study-wide points: The authors later found most CMV-associated TCR beta chains appeared HLA-restricted.

A multiplex PCR was run with 60 Vbeta primers and 13 Jbeta primers. Generated by immunoSEQ multiplex PCR, the TCRdb table keeps only in-frame clones and is missing some. Of around 140,000 clones in the sample, around four fifths are singletons; the top ten hold under 3%. Regarding donors, all were healthy bone marrow donors. This receptor was identified in a female donor in good health and CMV-seronegative. The source material was PBMCs.

As DNA, the CDR3 is TGTGCCAGCAATATTGAAGGACTAGCGGGACACAATGAGCAGTTCTTC. Residues: CASNIEGLAGHNEQFF. This chain uses TRBV28 with TRBJ2-1; 12 positions agree with TRBD2. Germline CDR1 MDHEN, CDR2 SYDVKM. The CDR3 covers 16 residues. The V gene end was trimmed by 7 bases and the J gene end by 5 bases; junction bases not matched to a gene: 9.